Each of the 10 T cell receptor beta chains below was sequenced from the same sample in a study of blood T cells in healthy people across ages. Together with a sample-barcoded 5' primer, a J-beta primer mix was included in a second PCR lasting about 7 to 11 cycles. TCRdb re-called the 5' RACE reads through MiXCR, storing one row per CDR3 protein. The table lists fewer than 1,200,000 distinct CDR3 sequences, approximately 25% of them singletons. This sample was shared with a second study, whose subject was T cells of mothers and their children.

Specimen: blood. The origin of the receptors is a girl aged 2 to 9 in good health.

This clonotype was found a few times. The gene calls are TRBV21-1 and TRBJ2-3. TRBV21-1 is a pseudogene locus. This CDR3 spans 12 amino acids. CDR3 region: CASSKGADTQYF. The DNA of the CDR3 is TGTGCCAGCAGCAAAGGCGCAGATACGCAGTATTTT.

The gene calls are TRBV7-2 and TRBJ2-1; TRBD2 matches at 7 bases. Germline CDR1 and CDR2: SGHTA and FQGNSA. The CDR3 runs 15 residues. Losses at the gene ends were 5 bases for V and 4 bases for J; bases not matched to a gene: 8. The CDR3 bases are TGTGCCAGCAGCCTACCGGGGGACTATTACAATGAGCAGTTCTTC. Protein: CASSLPGDYYNEQFF.

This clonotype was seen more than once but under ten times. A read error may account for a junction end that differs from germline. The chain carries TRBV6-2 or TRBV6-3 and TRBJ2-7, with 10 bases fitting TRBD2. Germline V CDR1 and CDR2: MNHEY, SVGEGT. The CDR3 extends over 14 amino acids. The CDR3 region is CTSSLAGDRYEQYF. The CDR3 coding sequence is TGTACCAGCAGTCTAGCGGGAGACCGCTACGAGCAGTACTTC.

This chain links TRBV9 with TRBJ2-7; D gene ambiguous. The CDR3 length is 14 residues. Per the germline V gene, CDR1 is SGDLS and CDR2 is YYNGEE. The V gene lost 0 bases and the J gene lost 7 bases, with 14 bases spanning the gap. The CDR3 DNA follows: TGTGCCAGCAGCGTAGGAAACCCTGGCGTAGAGCAGTACTTC. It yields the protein CASSVGNPGVEQYF. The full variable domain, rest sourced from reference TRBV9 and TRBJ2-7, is DSGVTQTPKHLITATGQRVTLRCSPRSGDLSVYWYQQSLDQGLQFLIQYYNGEERAKGNILERFSAQQFPDLHSELNLSSLELGDSALYFCASSVGNPGVEQYFGPGTRLTVT.

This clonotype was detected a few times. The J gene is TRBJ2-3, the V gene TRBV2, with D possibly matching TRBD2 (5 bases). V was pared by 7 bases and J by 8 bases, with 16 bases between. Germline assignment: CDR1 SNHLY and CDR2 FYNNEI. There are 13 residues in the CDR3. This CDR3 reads CASMEYNGGTQYF. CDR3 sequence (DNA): TGTGCCAGCATGGAGTATAACGGAGGTACGCAGTATTTT.

The CDR3 spells CSAREGRGASETQYF. CDR3 in DNA: TGCAGTGCTAGAGAGGGGCGGGGGGCCTCCGAGACCCAGTACTTC. V and J are TRBV20-1 and TRBJ2-5, with 8 positions matching TRBD2. CDR3 length equals 15 residues. The J segment lost 5 bases and the V segment lost 0 bases, leaving 8 bases of the junction unmatched. Germline V lookup: CDR1 DFQATT, CDR2 SNEGSKA (reference sequence).

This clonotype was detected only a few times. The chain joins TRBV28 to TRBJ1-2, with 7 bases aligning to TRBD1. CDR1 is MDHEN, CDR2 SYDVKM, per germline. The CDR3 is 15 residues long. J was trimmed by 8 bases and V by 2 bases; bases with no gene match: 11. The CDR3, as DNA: TGTGCCAGCAGTTTACTCAGAACCGGGACAGTAGGCTACACCTTC. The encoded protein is CASSLLRTGTVGYTF.

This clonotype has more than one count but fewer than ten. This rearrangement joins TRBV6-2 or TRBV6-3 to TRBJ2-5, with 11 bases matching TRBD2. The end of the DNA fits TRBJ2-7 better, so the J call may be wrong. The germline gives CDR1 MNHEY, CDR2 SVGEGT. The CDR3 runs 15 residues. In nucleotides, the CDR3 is TGTGCCAGCAGTTACCGGGGACTAGCGGTCTACGAGCAGTACTTC. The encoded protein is CASSYRGLAVYEQYF.

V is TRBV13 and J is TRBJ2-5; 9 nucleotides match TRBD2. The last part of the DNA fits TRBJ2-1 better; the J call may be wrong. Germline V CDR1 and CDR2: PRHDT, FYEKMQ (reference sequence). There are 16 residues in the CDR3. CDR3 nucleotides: TGTGCCAGCAGCGGAACGGCGGGAGGGCCTATGGATGAGCAGTTCTTC. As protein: CASSGTAGGPMDEQFF.

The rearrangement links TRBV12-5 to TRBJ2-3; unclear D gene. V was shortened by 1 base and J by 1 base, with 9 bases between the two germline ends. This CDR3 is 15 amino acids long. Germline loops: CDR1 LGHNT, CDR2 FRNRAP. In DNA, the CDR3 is TGTGCTAGTGGTTTGGGGGGATCTGGCACAGATACGCAGTATTTT. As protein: CASGLGGSGTDTQYF.